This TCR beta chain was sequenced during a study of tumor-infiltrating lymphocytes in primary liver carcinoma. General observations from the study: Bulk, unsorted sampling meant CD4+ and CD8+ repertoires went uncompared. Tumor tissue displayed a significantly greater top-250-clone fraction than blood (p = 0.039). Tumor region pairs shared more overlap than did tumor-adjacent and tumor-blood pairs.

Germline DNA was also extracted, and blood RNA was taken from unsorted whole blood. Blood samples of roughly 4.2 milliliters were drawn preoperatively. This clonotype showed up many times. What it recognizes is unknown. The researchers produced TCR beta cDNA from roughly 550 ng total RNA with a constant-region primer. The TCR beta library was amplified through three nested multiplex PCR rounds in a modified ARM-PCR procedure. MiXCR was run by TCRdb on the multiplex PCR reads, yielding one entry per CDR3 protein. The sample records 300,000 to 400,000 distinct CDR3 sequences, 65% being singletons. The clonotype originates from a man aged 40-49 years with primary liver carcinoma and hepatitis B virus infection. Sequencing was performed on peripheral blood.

The CDR3 sequence is CASSPGQGASPLHF. As DNA, the CDR3 is TGTGCCAGCAGTCCCGGACAGGGAGCTTCACCCCTCCACTTT. V gene TRBV6-5 combines with J gene TRBJ1-6; 8 nucleotides match TRBD1. V lost 5 bases, J lost 9 bases, and 6 bases stayed unmatched. CDR1 is MNHEY and CDR2 is SVGAGI in the germline V gene. This CDR3 has 14 residues.